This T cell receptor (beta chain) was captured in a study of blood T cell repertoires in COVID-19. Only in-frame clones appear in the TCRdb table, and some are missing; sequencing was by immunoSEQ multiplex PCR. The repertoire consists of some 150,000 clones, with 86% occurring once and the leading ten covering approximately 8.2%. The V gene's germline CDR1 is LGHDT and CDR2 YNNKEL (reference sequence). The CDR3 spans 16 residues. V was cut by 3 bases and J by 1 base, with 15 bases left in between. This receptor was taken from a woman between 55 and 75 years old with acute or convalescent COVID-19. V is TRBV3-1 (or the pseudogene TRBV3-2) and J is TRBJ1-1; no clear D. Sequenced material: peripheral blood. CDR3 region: CASSHRWAGSNTEAFF. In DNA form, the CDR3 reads TGTGCCAGCAGCCACCGATGGGCAGGATCGAACACTGAAGCTTTCTTT.